These T cell receptor beta chains were read from a single sample in a study of neurological immune-mediated disorders. A single record per CDR3 protein comes from TCRdb applying MiXCR to the 5' RACE reads. Counted here are 74,000 or so distinct CDR3 sequences, around 9.9% occurring once; the ten biggest clones make up about 1.7%. The specimen was PBMCs. All receptors come from a man aged 50-59 years in good health. Both conserved end residues are part of each CDR3. Clone size appears in some rows only: once, few, many, or a class for an expanded clone.

CDR3aa	j_gene	abundance	v_gene
CASSLQGSGNTIYF	TRBJ1-3	many	TRBV9
CASSLGPNYEQYF	TRBJ2-7	many	TRBV7-2
CSARDVTGGAKTQYF	TRBJ2-5	many	TRBV20-1
CASSKGQGASYEQYF	TRBJ2-7	-	TRBV28
CASSLANTEAFF	TRBJ1-1	many	TRBV18
CASSPLNFGRVIEGTGELFF	TRBJ2-2	many	TRBV18
CSASTGTSGSYEQYF	TRBJ2-7	many	TRBV20-1
CASSPIRGRETQYF	TRBJ2-5	many	TRBV14
CASSQEVGPQETQYF	TRBJ2-5	many	TRBV3-1
CASRIYRGRKQETQYF	TRBJ2-5	many	TRBV12-3/TRBV12-4
CSSNQDRSDEQFF	TRBJ2-1	-	TRBV4-3
CASSLGTEQETQYF	TRBJ2-5	-	TRBV7-6
CASSFTGIQETQYF	TRBJ2-5	many	TRBV5-1
CSVAARSYEQYF	TRBJ2-7	few	TRBV29-1
CASSLRGETKNIQYF	TRBJ2-4	many	TRBV5-1
CSVCLLRDLNQPQHF	TRBJ1-5	many	TRBV29-1
CASSLRLAGGGETQYF	TRBJ2-5	many	TRBV7-2
CSVEQFYGYTF	TRBJ1-2	many	TRBV29-1
CASSLRVGGTYEQYF	TRBJ2-7	-	TRBV7-8
CSARRDRNSPLHF	TRBJ1-6	many	TRBV20-1
CASSQTGVYEQYF	TRBJ2-7	-	TRBV6-5
CSASSSGGYEQYF	TRBJ2-7	many	TRBV20-1
CASSLAGQGENEQYF	TRBJ2-7	-	TRBV7-2
CASSQASMSAGLPYEQYF	TRBJ2-7	many	TRBV4-1
CSAPGHGQGPDTQYF	TRBJ2-3	many	TRBV20-1
CASREWGARGYTF	TRBJ1-2	many	TRBV12-3/TRBV12-4
CASSKESGTREETQYF	TRBJ2-5	many	TRBV7-7
CASSRTRDLITSGANVLTF	TRBJ2-6	many	TRBV4-3
CASRDPGTDTQYF	TRBJ2-3	many	TRBV6-6
CSASEVGTEAFF	TRBJ1-1	many	TRBV20-1
CASSSLRGEKLFF	TRBJ1-4	many	TRBV12-3/TRBV12-4
CASSLTPTGSPYEQYF	TRBJ2-7	many	TRBV4-1
CASSFGLAGETQYF	TRBJ2-5	many	TRBV28
CASSDGGPYYGYTF	TRBJ1-2	many	TRBV6-2/TRBV6-3
CASSLAIDGGTDTQYF	TRBJ2-3	many	TRBV5-4
CASSLGLAGAGYNEQFF	TRBJ2-1	many	TRBV5-1
CASSQVGGYTF	TRBJ1-2	many	TRBV3-1
CSAIAGVEQFF	TRBJ2-1	many	TRBV20-1
CASSTQDITASEQYF	TRBJ2-7	many	TRBV12-3/TRBV12-4